The text below deals with one T cell receptor beta chain. The source of the sample is a study of blood T cell repertoires in COVID-19. About the study: The United States, Italy and Spain provided the acute and convalescent COVID-19 samples. The cDNA or gDNA used as material had been derived from T cells, B-cell-depleted T cells, or PBMCs.

Per the original data handling: Amplifying reference gene primers gave estimates of nucleated cell counts. Clones were sequenced by immunoSEQ multiplex PCR, and TCRdb holds only the in-frame ones, with some missing. That table gives V, J and clone size, and the DNA gave D and trimming. Altogether over 450,000 clones are present, 70% to 90% being singletons, with the ten largest covering roughly 8%. Germline V CDR1 and CDR2: LNHDA, SQIVND (reference sequence). CDR3 length: 13 amino acids. Trimming left V 6 bases short and J 3 bases short, with 11 bases between. Enrolled during active infection, Seattle patients were then followed longitudinally.

Sequences were obtained from peripheral blood. The source is a woman aged 45-59 years with COVID-19, enrolled during active disease. The genes are TRBV19 and TRBJ1-2, with D uncertain. CDR3 amino acids: CASRSTEYYGYTF. CDR3 coding DNA: TGTGCCAGTAGATCTACCGAGTACTATGGCTACACCTTC.